A single sample gave rise to the 26 T cell receptor delta chains below, sequenced in a study of γδ T cells in repeated Plasmodium falciparum infection. Flow sorting of PBMC yielded separate Vgamma9/Vdelta2+ and Vdelta2-negative gammadelta T cell populations for bulk repertoire analysis. TCRdb fed the multiplex PCR reads to CATT. The table shows tens of thousands of delta-chain clones, with over 0.9% occurring only once. The sequenced sample consisted of gamma-delta T cells from blood. These receptors all come from a pool of human donors (malaria-infected and uninfected, not separated).

In its sample, this clone was seen a few times. TCRdb's listed protein matches a much larger clone and diverges from this DNA's translation at residue 14, likely through a read error; the protein shown comes from the DNA. V gene TRDV2 combines with J gene TRDJ1; TRDD3 aligns across 9 bases. TCRdb offers no J gene call, so here the DNA was matched to germline to obtain one. This CDR3 is 18 amino acids long. Germline V gene sequence: CDR1 GEAIGNYY, CDR2 EKD. CDR3 nucleotides: TGTGCCTGTGACACCCGGGGGATACCCACCTACCACACCAATAAACTCATCTTT. It specifies CACDTRGIPTYHTNKLIF.

This clone was recorded many times. A far larger clone differs by one base, so this is likely a read error. This specimen includes other DNA sequences encoding the same CDR3. No J gene call was made, and the V gene is TRDV2; the table's D call, TRDD3, has no DNA check behind it. The CDR3 loop spans 16 amino acids. The germline gives CDR1 GEAIGNYY, CDR2 EKD. The CDR3 loop reads CACDTVSAGYSDKLIF. The DNA of the CDR3 is TGTGCCTGTGACACAGTTTCGGCGGGATACTCCGATAAACTCATCTTC.

Ten or more counts support this clone. This DNA's translation and the protein TCRdb lists, from a much larger clone, do not match at residue 15, likely due to a read error; the protein shown is translated from the DNA. The chain is built from TRDV2 and TRDJ1; 11 positions match TRDD3. TCRdb gives no J gene; it was assigned here by matching the DNA to germline. This CDR3 region has 19 residues. The germline V gene encodes CDR1 GEAIGNYY and CDR2 EKD. The CDR3 spells CACDSSWGIQVGVTGKLIF. The DNA for the CDR3 is TGTGCCTGTGACAGCTCCTGGGGGATACAAGTAGGGGTCACCGGTAAACTCATCTTT.

The sample holds many counts of this clone. The V and J genes are TRDV1 and TRDJ1, with D maybe TRDD3 (5 bases). CDR3 length: 17 residues. Germline lookup yields CDR1 TSWWSYY and CDR2 QGS. With 1 base removed from V and 0 bases from J, the gap between germline ends came to 15 bases. The CDR3: CALGEPNQRIYTDKLIF. The CDR3 DNA reads TGTGCTCTTGGGGAACCCAACCAACGGATATACACCGATAAACTCATCTTT.

On this clone: This sequence is one base from a far larger clone and is likely a read error. This same CDR3 is encoded by further DNA sequences in the sample. The rearrangement joins TRDV1 to TRDJ1, with a tentative D call TRDD2 (7 bases). The CDR3 is 20 amino acids. Germline lookup yields CDR1 TSWWSYY and CDR2 QGS. This CDR3 reads CALGEKTKAFLGSYTDKLIF. The CDR3 DNA reads as TGCGCTCTTGGGGAAAAGACGAAGGCCTTCCTGGGGAGTTACACCGATAAACTCATCTTT.

Concerning this clone itself: The mismatch at residue 12 between this DNA's translation and the TCRdb protein of a much larger clone likely reflects a read error; the protein shown is translated from the DNA. The chain is built from TRDV2 and TRDJ1, with D possibly TRDD2 on 6 matching bases. The J gene was missing in TCRdb and was found by matching the end of the DNA to germline. Germline V gene lookup returns CDR1 GEAIGNYY and CDR2 EKD. Trimming took 2 bases from V and 0 from J, leaving 24 bases between them. The CDR3 runs to 19 residues. The DNA for the CDR3 is TGTGCCTGTGACAACTCCTACGCGGCTGCCCATAGAGACACCGATAAACTCATCTTT. Its protein product is CACDNSYAAAHRDTDKLIF.

A few counts support this clone. The protein in TCRdb stems from a much larger clone and differs at residue 9 from this DNA's translation, likely a read error; here the protein is translated from the DNA. This chain joins TRDV1 and TRDJ1, with a weak D call TRDD2 (6 bases). Matching the DNA to germline supplied the J gene, which TCRdb does not give. V lost 1 base and J lost 5, with 29 bases in between. This CDR3 has 20 amino acids. Germline V lookup: CDR1 TSWWSYY, CDR2 QGS. For the CDR3, the DNA is TGTGCTCTTGGGGAACCCCCCCCTTCCCTATTCGGTCATTCCCCTGATAAACTCATCTTT. Protein product: CALGEPPPSLFGHSPDKLIF.

This clone rates as medium-sized. The sample carries other DNA sequences with the same CDR3. The rearrangement uses TRDV2 and TRDJ1; TRDD3 agrees at 7 bases. Germline CDR1 and CDR2: GEAIGNYY and EKD. The CDR3 runs to 14 residues. V shed 5 bases, J shed 0 bases, and the junction held 5 bases outside the gene matches. CDR3 DNA sequence: TGTGCCTGTGCTCTCTGGGGGTACACCGATAAACTCATCTTT. This codes for CACALWGYTDKLIF.

About this clone itself: Since a far larger clone is one base different, this is likely a read error. Other nucleotide sequences from this sample produce the same CDR3. This chain links TRDV1 with TRDJ1, with TRDD3 as a possible D gene (5 bases). Since TCRdb gives no J gene, matching the DNA to germline was used here to assign it. CDR3 length: 12 amino acids. Germline values: CDR1 TSWWSYY, CDR2 QGS. The CDR3 reads CALGEPRGELIF. CDR3 DNA: TGTGCCCTTGGGGAACCCCGAGGCGAACTCATCTTT.

A few counts support this clone. The TCRdb protein comes from a much larger clone and disagrees with this DNA's translation at residue 9, likely due to a read error; the protein given here is derived from the DNA. The chain is built from TRDV1 and TRDJ1; TRDD3 might be the D (6 bases). Trimming removed 3 bases from V and 0 bases from J, with 32 bases in between. The germline V gene has CDR1 TSWWSYY and CDR2 QGS. The CDR3 is 22 residues long. CDR3 sequence (DNA): TGTGCTCTTGGGGATGGTAGAGTCGCGGGGTTCTCGGGGGAACCTTACACCGATAAACTCATCTTT. Its protein is CALGDGRVAGFSGEPYTDKLIF.

At least ten counts were recorded for this clone. A far larger clone is one base from this, pointing to a likely read error. Other nucleotide sequences from this sample produce the same CDR3. The V and J genes are TRDV1 and TRDJ1, with D hard to call. This CDR3 has 22 residues. Germline lookup yields CDR1 TSWWSYY and CDR2 QGS. V shed 5 bases and J shed 0 bases, with 34 bases lying between them. The CDR3 DNA follows: TGTGCTCTTGGGAAATCCCCCTCGGTGGGACCGAATAAGACTAAGTACACCGATAAACTCATCTTT. Translated, it gives CALGKSPSVGPNKTKYTDKLIF.

To note about this clone: This probably arose from a read error, given a far larger clone one base away. This sample also contains other DNA sequences that code for the same CDR3. This chain links TRDV2 with TRDJ1; 7 bases agree with TRDD3. Germline matching of the DNA provided the J gene here, since TCRdb leaves it blank. Germline lookup yields CDR1 GEAIGNYY and CDR2 EKD. CDR3 length: 16 residues. DNA of the CDR3: TGTGCCTGTAACCCTCTGGGGGCCGGGTACACCGACAAACTCATCTTT. It is translated as CACNPLGAGYTDKLIF.

This clone has ten or more counts. TCRdb's entry gives the protein of a much larger clone, which mismatches this DNA's translation at residue 5, likely from a read error; the protein reported here is translated from the DNA. The gene calls are TRDV2 and TRDJ1; D remains ambiguous. Germline values: CDR1 GEAIGNYY, CDR2 EKD. Between the trimmed V and J ends, which lost 2 bases and 0 bases, there was a span of 18 bases. This CDR3 contains 17 residues. The chain's CDR3 is CACDKINPQLHTDKLIF. The CDR3 DNA reads as TGTGCCTGTGACAAAATTAATCCCCAACTCCACACCGATAAACTCATCTTT.

In its sample, this clone was seen a few times. TCRdb's listed protein matches a much larger clone and diverges from this DNA's translation at residue 17, likely through a read error; the protein shown comes from the DNA. The V and J genes are TRDV1 and TRDJ1; 9 bases line up with TRDD3. TCRdb supplies no J gene; here it was assigned by aligning the nucleotide sequence to germline. Germline lookup yields CDR1 TSWWSYY and CDR2 QGS. The trim removed 3 bases at V and 4 bases at J, leaving 51 bases unmatched. This CDR3 has 30 residues. CDR3 sequence (DNA): TGTGCTCTTGGGGAGATTGGCCGTCAAGATACCTTTCATTTCCTGTACCAGAGGATTTGGGGGATAACGTTACTCGATAAACTCATCTTT. Its translation is CALGEIGRQDTFHFLYQRIWGITLLDKLIF.

Of note for this clone: The mismatch at residue 4 between this DNA's translation and the TCRdb protein of a much larger clone likely reflects a read error; the protein shown is translated from the DNA. The chain joins TRDV1 to TRDJ1; tentatively, D is TRDD2 (5 bases). The J gene was not available in TCRdb and was assigned here by matching the DNA to germline segments. Looked up from germline, CDR1 is TSWWSYY and CDR2 is QGS. The V end was cut by 7 bases, the J end by 0 bases, with 33 bases between. There are 21 residues in the CDR3. The CDR3: CALDPRRSRVDPTSYTDKLIF. The CDR3 DNA follows: TGTGCTCTTGATCCTAGGAGGTCCCGGGTCGACCCGACCTCGTACACCGATAAACTCATCTTT.

This clone occurred many times. TCRdb records a much larger clone's protein for this DNA, with a difference at residue 6 that likely arises from a read error; the protein given is the translation of the DNA. The genes are TRDV2 and TRDJ1, with TRDD3 matching over 7 bases. The J gene is absent in TCRdb and was assigned here via DNA matching to germline. The junction had 17 bases not matched to a gene; V was cut back by 5 bases and J by 0 bases. Germline V CDR1 and CDR2: GEAIGNYY, EKD. The CDR3 sequence is 18 residues long. The CDR3 DNA reads as TGTGCCTGTGTGTGTACCTCCTGGGGGCCCCCTCACACCGATAAACTCATCTTT. Residues: CACVCTSWGPPHTDKLIF.

This clone was seen many times. TCRdb pairs this DNA with a much larger clone's protein that differs at residue 19, likely a read error; the protein shown was translated from the DNA. The chain recombines TRDV3 with TRDJ1, with TRDD3 matching 11 bases. Germline loops: CDR1 TVYSNPD, CDR2 GDNSRS (reference sequence). The CDR3 runs 24 residues. J lost 3 bases, V lost 2 bases, and 35 bases had no gene match. The CDR3: CAFSVQDWGIYHSATVFYADKLIF. The CDR3 nucleotides read TGTGCCTTTTCAGTTCAAGACTGGGGGATATACCACTCCGCTACAGTATTCTACGCCGATAAACTCATCTTT.

This clone was counted only a few times. TCRdb attributes to this sequence the protein of a much larger clone, which differs from the DNA translation at residue 21; a read error is likely, and the protein displayed is translated from the DNA. The V and J genes are TRDV1 and TRDJ1; 8 bases are a match to TRDD3. Matching the DNA to germline supplied the J gene, which TCRdb does not give. Trimming removed 0 bases from V and 0 bases from J; junction bases left unmatched: 36. Germline V lookup: CDR1 TSWWSYY, CDR2 QGS. The CDR3 sequence is 27 residues long. CDR3: CALGELVFCLLGPPTGGPTLHTDKLIF. CDR3 DNA: TGTGCTCTTGGGGAACTAGTATTTTGTCTCCTAGGCCCCCCAACTGGGGGTCCTACTTTGCACACCGATAAACTCATCTTT.

This clone has more than one count but fewer than ten. The translation of this DNA and the TCRdb protein of a much larger clone differ at residue 16, probably owing to a read error; the protein shown here is translated from the DNA. The chain is built from TRDV1 and TRDJ1; 12 bases match TRDD3. From germline, CDR1 is TSWWSYY and CDR2 QGS. This CDR3 spans 18 amino acids. The CDR3: CALGERFQILGDTDKPIF. The CDR3 DNA follows: TGTGCTCTTGGGGAACGATTCCAAATACTGGGGGATACCGATAAACCCATCTTT.

Details on this clone: The protein held in TCRdb is that of a much larger clone and does not match this DNA's translation at residue 18, likely because of a read error; the protein shown is translated from the DNA. The CDR3 loop is CAYRRGNPTRGDLYTDKPIF. CDR3 nucleotide sequence: TGTGCTTATAGGAGAGGGAATCCTACGAGGGGGGACTTGTACACCGATAAACCCATCTTT. The J gene went uncalled, whereas the V gene is TRAV38-2/DV8; the listed D gene, TRDD3, was not tested against the DNA. CDR3 length: 20 amino acids. Germline-derived CDR1 and CDR2 are TSESDYY and QEAYKQQN.

This clone showed up many times. The V call is TRDV1, the J call TRDJ1, with 7 bases aligning to TRDD3. Germline CDR1 reads TSWWSYY; CDR2 reads QGS. This CDR3 has 17 residues. The V segment lost 0 bases and the J segment 0 bases; nucleotides outside the gene matches: 7. CDR3 DNA sequence: TGTGCTCTTGGGGAACTTAGGTGGGGGACGTACACCGATAAACTCATCTTT. Encoded protein: CALGELRWGTYTDKLIF.

This clone was recorded at least ten times. A much larger clone differs by one base, so this may be a read error. Other DNA sequences of this sample code for an identical CDR3. The chain employs TRDV2 and TRDJ1; 8 bases are shared with TRDD3. Per the germline V gene, CDR1 is GEAIGNYY and CDR2 is EKD. Trimming cost V 1 base and J 0 bases; bases outside gene matches: 0. The CDR3 contains 14 residues. CDR3 sequence (DNA): TGTGCCTGTGACACTGGGGGATACACCGATAAACTCATCTTT. As protein: CACDTGGYTDKLIF.

This clone was counted between two and nine times. It is likely a read error: a sequence one base away is far more abundant. The same CDR3 also results from other DNA sequences found in this sample. This chain's CDR3 is CACESLGISDKLIF. CDR3 nucleotides: TGTGCCTGTGAGTCCCTGGGGATCTCCGATAAGCTCATCTTT. There is no J gene call, but TRDV2 is given as the V gene; the DNA was not compared with TRDD3, the D call given in the table. The CDR3 has 14 residues. Germline V CDR1 and CDR2: GEAIGNYY, EKD.

This clone was counted many times. The protein TCRdb lists belongs to a much larger clone and differs from this DNA's translation at residue 14, which points to a read error; the protein shown is made from the DNA. The gene calls are TRDV1 and TRDJ1; possibly TRDD3 for D (6 bases). Between the trimmed V and J ends, which lost 1 base and 0 bases, there was a span of 36 bases. The CDR3 consists of 24 residues. Germline CDR1 is TSWWSYY and CDR2 is QGS. CDR3 sequence reads: CALGERGNLRFSSEGIHYTDKLIF. The CDR3 nucleotides are TGTGCTCTTGGGGAACGGGGAAATCTACGCTTTTCTTCCGAGGGGATCCACTACACCGATAAACTCATCTTT.

Concerning this clone itself: The mismatch at residue 5 between this DNA's translation and the TCRdb protein of a much larger clone likely reflects a read error; the protein shown is translated from the DNA. V usage is TRDV2 and J usage is TRDJ1, with TRDD3 identical over 7 bases. The CDR3 has 18 amino acids. The V and J ends lost 2 bases and 2 bases, in that order; junction bases with no gene match: 16. The germline V gene encodes CDR1 GEAIGNYY and CDR2 EKD. CDR3 sequence: CACDRVKSGGSETDKLIF. Written as DNA, the CDR3 is TGTGCCTGTGACAGAGTAAAATCCGGGGGATCCGAAACCGATAAACTCATCTTT.

This clone showed up many times. The mismatch at residue 8 between this DNA's translation and the TCRdb protein of a much larger clone likely reflects a read error; the protein shown is translated from the DNA. The CDR3, as DNA: TGTGCTCTTGGGCCGATTTACCGGGGGATATCCCACCCGTACACCGATAAACTCATCTTT. Translating gives CALGPIYRGISHPYTDKLIF. The V gene is TRDV1, the J gene TRDJ1; TRDD3 aligns across 8 bases. The J gene is not listed in TCRdb, so it was assigned here from a DNA match to germline. CDR1 is TSWWSYY, CDR2 QGS, per germline. This CDR3 contains 20 residues. V lost 5 bases, J lost 0 bases, and 20 bases stayed unmatched.